This T cell receptor beta chain was retrieved from a study of T cell changes during pregnancy in multiple sclerosis (dated by TCRdb to about 2019). Concerning the study at large: Changes in the T cell repertoire over the course of pregnancy were examined in this study in women with multiple sclerosis.

Notes on this clone: Its target antigen remains unknown. Per-base qualities were not stored, and no clone one base away is much larger.

From a lookup of the germline V gene, CDR1 and CDR2 are MGHRA and YSYEKL. The CDR3 sequence holds 13 residues, the cysteine and phenylalanine included. This entry keeps only the CDR3 DNA: 39 bases, framed from base 1. V and J are truncated by 4 bases and 7 bases respectively, leaving an intervening sequence of 8 bases. Library preparation was by the immunoSEQ multiplex PCR assay. Here the immuneACCESS table is served through TCRdb, limited to in-frame sequences with V and J called. Missing clones are a known gap in these copies; in checked studies unresolved V genes cover under half, and the rest lacks a known reason. This sample gives some 14,000 clones in total; 88% of them show up just once. The top ten hold approximately 8.2% of the sample.

The specimen was CD8+ T cells from peripheral blood mononuclear cells, collected in the first trimester of pregnancy. The receptor chain draws on TRBV4-1 and TRBJ1-6; TRBD1 could be the D gene, as 6 bases match. This receptor was taken from a female donor with multiple sclerosis, enrolled in a pregnancy study. The CDR3 region: CASSPTGNSPLHF. The DNA reads as follows: TGCGCCAGCAGCCCTACAGGGAATTCACCCCTCCACTTT.